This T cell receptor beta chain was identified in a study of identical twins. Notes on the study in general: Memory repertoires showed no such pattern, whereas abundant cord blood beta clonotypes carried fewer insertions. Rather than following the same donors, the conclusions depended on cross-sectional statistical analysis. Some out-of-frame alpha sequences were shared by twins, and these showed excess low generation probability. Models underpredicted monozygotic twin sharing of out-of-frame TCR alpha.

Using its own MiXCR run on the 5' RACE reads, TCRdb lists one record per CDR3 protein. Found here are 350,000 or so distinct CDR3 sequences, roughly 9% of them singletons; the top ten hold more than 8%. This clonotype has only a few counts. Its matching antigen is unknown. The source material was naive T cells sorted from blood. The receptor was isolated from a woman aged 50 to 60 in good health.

CDR3 residues: CASSLSSDRGELFF. The CDR3, as DNA: TGTGCCAGCAGTTTAAGCAGTGACAGAGGGGAGCTGTTTTTT. The gene calls are TRBV12-3 or TRBV12-4 and TRBJ2-2; a possible D gene is TRBD1 (5 bases). The CDR3 extends over 14 amino acids. The V gene lost 2 bases and the J gene lost 8 bases, with 12 bases spanning the gap.